The 27 T cell receptor beta chains in this list originate from one sample, sequenced in a study of blood T cell repertoires in COVID-19. TCRdb's copy holds only in-frame clones and misses some; the assay was immunoSEQ multiplex PCR. The sample records some 300,000 clones, roughly 91% being singletons. Sequenced input: PBMCs or T cells enriched from blood (not recorded which). The receptors here all came from a woman aged 50 to 60 who had been exposed to COVID-19.

This rearrangement joins TRBV5-1 to TRBJ2-3; maybe TRBD1 (6 bases). Trimming removed 4 bases from V and 3 bases from J, with 12 bases in between. CDR1 and CDR2 from the germline V gene are SGHRS and YFSETQ. The CDR3 sequence is 14 residues long. CDR3 in DNA: TGCGCCAGCAGCCCGAGGACAGTTACAGATACGCAGTATTTT. This translates into CASSPRTVTDTQYF.

The chain links TRBV10-3 to TRBJ2-3; D call uncertain. The CDR3 spans 12 residues. Trimming left V 4 bases short and J 4 bases short, with 6 bases between. CDR1 ENHRY and CDR2 SYGVKD come from the germline V gene. This CDR3 reads CAISAEADTQYF. The CDR3 region has the DNA TGTGCCATCAGTGCCGAGGCAGATACGCAGTATTTT.

The chain links TRBV30 to TRBJ1-3, with D maybe TRBD1 (5 bases). V was clipped by 1 base and J by 2 bases, with 9 bases between them. Germline V gene data show CDR1 as GTSNPN and CDR2 as SVGIG (reference sequence). CDR3 length equals 14 residues. CDR3 in DNA: TGTGCCTGGAGTGGGGGGGGTCCTGGAAACACCATATATTTT. This encodes CAWSGGGPGNTIYF.

Of note for this clone: This specimen includes other DNA sequences encoding the same CDR3. The chain employs TRBV4-1 and TRBJ1-1, with D perhaps matching TRBD1 (5 bases). CDR3 length: 13 amino acids. CDR1 MGHRA and CDR2 YSYEKL come from the germline V gene. Between the trimmed V and J ends, which lost 0 bases and 3 bases, there was a span of 5 bases. The CDR3 reads CASSQDRDTEAFF. CDR3 bases: TGCGCCAGCAGCCAAGACAGGGACACTGAAGCTTTCTTT.

The rearrangement uses TRBV29-1 and TRBJ2-7; D perhaps matches TRBD2 (5 bases). CDR1 is SQVTM, CDR2 ANQGSEA, per germline. This CDR3 has 14 amino acids. V lost 4 bases and J lost 6, with 19 bases in between. The CDR3 sequence: CSVAFDGGLGEQYF. In DNA form, the CDR3 reads TGCAGCGTTGCCTTTGACGGCGGGTTAGGCGAGCAGTACTTC.

This sequence joins TRBV5-1 and TRBJ2-5; 9 nucleotides agree with TRBD1. Germline lookup yields CDR1 SGHRS and CDR2 YFSETQ. The trim removed 5 bases at V and 5 bases at J, leaving 7 bases unmatched. The CDR3 consists of 14 residues. CDR3 coding DNA: TGCGCCAGCAGAGGCGGACAGGGGTGGGAGACCCAGTACTTC. This codes for CASRGGQGWETQYF. The full variable domain, completed using reference TRBV5-1 and TRBJ2-5, is KAGVTQTPRYLIKTRGQQVTLSCSPISGHRSVSWYQQTPGQGLQFLFEYFSETQRNKGNFPGRFSGRQFSNSRSEMNVSTLELGDSALYLCASRGGQGWETQYFGPGTRLLVL.

The rearrangement links TRBV6-9 to TRBJ2-1; a possible D gene is TRBD1 (6 bases). This CDR3 is 15 amino acids long. CDR1 is MNHGY, CDR2 SVAAGI, per germline. Trimming cost V 6 bases and J 5 bases, with 17 bases left between them. This chain's CDR3 is CASRGFRDKHNEQFF. The CDR3 coding sequence is TGTGCCAGCAGGGGGTTCCGGGACAAGCACAATGAGCAGTTCTTC.

This chain links TRBV28 with TRBJ2-7, with a tentative D call TRBD2 (7 bases). Trimming shortened V by 4 bases and J by 1 base, and 11 bases separated the two germline ends. Germline V gene lookup returns CDR1 MDHEN and CDR2 SYDVKM. The CDR3 has 14 amino acids. CDR3 nucleotides: TGTGCCAGCAGTTCGGGGGGCGGATCCTACGAGCAGTACTTC. Residues: CASSSGGGSYEQYF.

The rearrangement joins TRBV6-1 to TRBJ2-7; 7 nucleotides line up with TRBD2. CDR3 length equals 15 residues. The V and J ends lost 1 base and 4 bases, in that order; junction bases with no gene match: 7. Germline lookup yields CDR1 MNHNS and CDR2 SASEGT. The CDR3 nucleotides are TGTGCCAGCAGTGAAGTGCGACGGGAGGAGTACGAGCAGTACTTC. Amino acid sequence: CASSEVRREEYEQYF.

The V call is TRBV5-1, the J call TRBJ2-2; TRBD1 matches 9 bases. The trim removed 5 bases at V and 8 bases at J, leaving 10 bases unmatched. This CDR3 has 15 residues. CDR1 SGHRS and CDR2 YFSETQ come from the germline V gene. The CDR3 region is CASRIGTGIYGELFF. CDR3 DNA: TGCGCCAGCAGGATTGGGACAGGGATCTATGGGGAGCTGTTTTTT.

The chain joins TRBV5-1 to TRBJ1-2; D ambiguous. The CDR3 spans 14 residues. Germline values: CDR1 SGHRS, CDR2 YFSETQ. V lost 0 bases and J lost 8, with 14 bases in between. CDR3 nucleotide sequence: TGCGCCAGCAGCTTGGCCGCGGCCTCGGGAGGCTACACCTTC. Its translation is CASSLAAASGGYTF.

The rearrangement joins TRBV9 to TRBJ2-1, with 12 bases identical to TRBD2. V shed 0 bases and J 8 bases; nucleotides not matched to a gene: 6. Germline assignment: CDR1 SGDLS and CDR2 YYNGEE. The CDR3 contains 16 residues. CDR3 loop: CASSVGSSGGAYEQFF. Written as DNA, the CDR3 is TGTGCCAGCAGCGTAGGATCTAGCGGGGGGGCCTATGAGCAGTTCTTC. Using reference TRBV9 and TRBJ2-1 for the parts outside the CDR3, the full variable domain is DSGVTQTPKHLITATGQRVTLRCSPRSGDLSVYWYQQSLDQGLQFLIQYYNGEERAKGNILERFSAQQFPDLHSELNLSSLELGDSALYFCASSVGSSGGAYEQFFGPGTRLTVL.

A remark on this clone: Distinct nucleotide sequences in the sample also encode this CDR3. The rearrangement links TRBV18 to TRBJ2-7; D unresolved. This CDR3 has 13 residues. Trimming stripped 2 bases from V and 2 bases from J, with 7 bases between. Germline V CDR1 and CDR2: KGHSH, LQKENI. The CDR3 region is CASSPNSAYEQYF. Here the CDR3 DNA reads TGTGCCAGCTCACCAAATAGTGCCTACGAGCAGTACTTC.

This clone came up once. V is TRBV11-1 and J is TRBJ2-7; D not certain. CDR3 length: 15 residues. Germline CDR1 is SGHAT and CDR2 is FQDESV (reference sequence). Trimming stripped 5 bases from V and 0 bases from J, with 14 bases between. Here the CDR3 reads CASSPVYEYSYEQYF. The DNA for the CDR3 is TGTGCCAGCAGCCCCGTTTATGAGTACTCCTACGAGCAGTACTTC.

The chain links TRBV28 to TRBJ1-4; D is uncertain. Looked up from germline, CDR1 is MDHEN and CDR2 is SYDVKM. V lost 8 bases and J 3 bases, leaving 10 bases between the germline ends. The CDR3 contains 13 residues. CDR3 in amino acids: CASHSVSNEKLFF. As DNA, the CDR3 is TGTGCCAGCCATTCGGTTTCTAATGAAAAACTGTTTTTT.

This clone appeared a few times. This chain joins TRBV7-9 and TRBJ1-2, with D perhaps TRBD1 (5 bases). This CDR3 region has 14 residues. The germline V gene encodes CDR1 SEHNR and CDR2 FQNEAQ (reference sequence). The V end lost 3 bases, the J end lost 5 bases, and 13 bases lay between the germline ends. CDR3 coding DNA: TGTGCCAGCAGCTTTGTTGGCAGGGAATATGGCTACACCTTC. Its translation is CASSFVGREYGYTF.

This clone was seen only a few times. The chain links TRBV5-4 to TRBJ1-1; TRBD1 aligns across 11 bases. In germline, CDR1 is SGHNT, CDR2 YYREEE (reference sequence). The CDR3 contains 16 residues. J gave up 4 bases and V 2 bases, and 7 bases lay outside the gene matches. Here the CDR3 DNA reads TGTGCCAGCAGCTTCGGACAGGGGGCCCTGGGCACTGAAGCTTTCTTT. Translation gives CASSFGQGALGTEAFF.

The table lists this clone with a count of one. CDR3 in DNA: TGTGCCAGCAGCCCCCAGGGGGCTCGCACCATATATTTT. Protein product: CASSPQGARTIYF. V gene TRBV5-8 combines with J gene TRBJ1-3, with 8 positions matching TRBD1. Trimming took 4 bases from V and 9 from J; bases not matched to a gene: 6. From germline, CDR1 is SGHTS and CDR2 YDEGEE. The CDR3 loop spans 13 amino acids.

The chain has TRBV6-5 and TRBJ2-3; D not resolved. Germline V CDR1 and CDR2: MNHEY, SVGAGI. Trimming took off 5 bases at V and 5 bases at J, with 11 bases between the two ends. The length of the CDR3 is 13 residues. CDR3 sequence reads: CASSRSPVDTQYF. As DNA, the CDR3 is TGTGCCAGCAGTCGGAGTCCGGTAGATACGCAGTATTTT.

V is TRBV5-1 and J is TRBJ2-5; 7 bases map to TRBD1. Trimming removed 4 bases from V and 7 bases from J; junction bases left unmatched: 7. Germline lookup yields CDR1 SGHRS and CDR2 YFSETQ. The CDR3 runs to 13 residues. The CDR3 DNA sequence: TGCGCCAGCAGCAAGACAGGGTATGGGACCCAGTACTTC. It is translated as CASSKTGYGTQYF.

The chain employs TRBV4-1 and TRBJ2-1; TRBD2 aligns across 10 bases. CDR1 is MGHRA, CDR2 YSYEKL, per germline. The CDR3 has 15 amino acids. Losses at the gene ends were 3 bases for V and 3 bases for J; bases not matched to a gene: 2. CDR3 in amino acids: CASSQLAGDYNEQFF. The CDR3 nucleotides read TGCGCCAGCAGCCAGCTAGCGGGAGACTACAATGAGCAGTTCTTC.

CDR3 bases: TGCAGTGCTAACCAGGGTATAGGAGCTTTCTTT. Its protein product is CSANQGIGAFF. V and J are TRBV20-1 and TRBJ1-1, with D possibly being TRBD1 (5 bases). V was cut by 4 bases and J by 10 bases, with 13 bases left in between. This CDR3 has 11 amino acids. The germline CDR1 and CDR2 sequences are DFQATT and SNEGSKA (reference sequence).

The rearrangement uses TRBV7-8 and TRBJ1-5, with 8 bases aligning to TRBD1. The CDR3 totals 17 residues. Germline values: CDR1 SGHVS, CDR2 FQNEAQ. Trimming took 5 bases from V and 1 from J; bases not matched to a gene: 10. CDR3 residues: CASSPRQGRRSNQPQHF. CDR3 bases: TGTGCCAGCAGCCCAAGACAGGGGCGAAGGAGCAATCAGCCCCAGCATTTT.

This chain joins TRBV24-1 and TRBJ2-2; 9 nucleotides agree with TRBD1. The germline V gene encodes CDR1 KGHDR and CDR2 SFDVKD. The junction had 11 bases not matched to a gene; V was cut back by 9 bases and J by 7 bases. The CDR3 extends over 15 amino acids. The CDR3 loop is CATAPGQGRVGELFF. CDR3 in DNA: TGTGCCACCGCGCCGGGACAGGGAAGAGTCGGGGAGCTGTTTTTT.

Of note for this clone: Other DNA sequences from this sample encode an identical CDR3 as well. The V and J genes are TRBV18 and TRBJ1-3; tentative D call: TRBD1 (6 bases). V lost 3 bases and J 4 bases, leaving 7 bases between the germline ends. Germline V gene sequence: CDR1 KGHSH, CDR2 LQKENI. This CDR3 comprises 13 residues. CDR3 coding DNA: TGTGCCAGCTCACCGGGACAAGGAAACACCATATATTTT. Its protein is CASSPGQGNTIYF.

The rearrangement joins TRBV27 to TRBJ1-6; 8 nucleotides match TRBD1. Germline CDR1 MNHEY, CDR2 SMNVEV (reference sequence). The CDR3 is 14 residues long. Trimming at V came to 6 bases and at J to 3 bases, leaving 1 base not matched to a gene. For the CDR3, the DNA is TGTGCCAGCAGAGGACAGGGCTATAATTCACCCCTCCACTTT. Translating gives CASRGQGYNSPLHF.

V and J are TRBV19 and TRBJ2-7; TRBD1 matches 10 bases. V shed 4 bases, J shed 1 base, and the junction held 7 bases outside the gene matches. CDR1 LNHDA and CDR2 SQIVND come from the germline V gene (reference sequence). This CDR3 region has 16 residues. Written as DNA, the CDR3 is TGTGCCAGTAGTAGACCGGGACAGGGGACATCCTACGAGCAGTACTTC. As protein: CASSRPGQGTSYEQYF.